Sequencing of this T cell receptor (beta chain) was carried out in a study of T-cell memory formation after mild COVID-19. Study summary: TCR clusters were mostly donor specific.

In TCRdb, the 5' RACE reads were re-called with MiXCR into one record per CDR3 protein. The data hold 95,000 to 120,000 distinct CDR3 sequences, with 15% to 20% observed a single time. This clonotype has ten or more counts. V lost 1 base and J lost 4; bases outside the gene matches: 5. The CDR3 spans 15 residues. Germline V gene lookup returns CDR1 LNHNV and CDR2 YYDKDF (reference sequence). The sample was PBMCs or a T cell subset sorted from them (not recorded which). The origin of this receptor is a man in his late teens or twenties who had mild COVID-19 (a few samples of this study predate the infection). Cell type and time point are not known. This chain links TRBV15 with TRBJ2-3, with 7 bases matching TRBD1. The CDR3 nucleotides are TGTGCCACCAGCAGAGTTACAGGGGTGGCAGATACGCAGTATTTT. Translation gives CATSRVTGVADTQYF.